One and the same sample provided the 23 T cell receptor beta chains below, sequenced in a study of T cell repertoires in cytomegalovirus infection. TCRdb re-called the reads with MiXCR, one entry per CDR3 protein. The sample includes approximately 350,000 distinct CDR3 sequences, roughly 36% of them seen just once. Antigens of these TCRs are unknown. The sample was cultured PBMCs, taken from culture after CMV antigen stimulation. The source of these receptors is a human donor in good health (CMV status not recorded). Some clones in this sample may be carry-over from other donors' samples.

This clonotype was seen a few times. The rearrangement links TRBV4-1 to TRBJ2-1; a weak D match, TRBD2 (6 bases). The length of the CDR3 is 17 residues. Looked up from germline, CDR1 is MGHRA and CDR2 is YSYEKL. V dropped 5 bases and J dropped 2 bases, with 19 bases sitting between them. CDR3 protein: CASSSWAGSRPYNEQFF. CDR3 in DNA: TGCGCCAGCAGCTCATGGGCGGGGTCCCGACCCTACAATGAGCAGTTCTTC.

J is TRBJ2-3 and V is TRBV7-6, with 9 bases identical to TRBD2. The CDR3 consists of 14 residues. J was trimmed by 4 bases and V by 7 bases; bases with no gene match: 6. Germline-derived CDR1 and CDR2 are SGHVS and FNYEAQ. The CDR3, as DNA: TGTGCCAGCACCCCTAGCGGGAACCCAGATACGCAGTATTTT. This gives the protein CASTPSGNPDTQYF.

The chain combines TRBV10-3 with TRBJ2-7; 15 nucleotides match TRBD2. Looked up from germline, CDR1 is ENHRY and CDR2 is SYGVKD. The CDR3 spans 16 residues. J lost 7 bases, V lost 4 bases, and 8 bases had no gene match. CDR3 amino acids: CAISATGLAGGGEQYV. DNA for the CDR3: TGTGCCATCAGTGCTACCGGACTAGCGGGGGGGGGGGAGCAGTACGTC.

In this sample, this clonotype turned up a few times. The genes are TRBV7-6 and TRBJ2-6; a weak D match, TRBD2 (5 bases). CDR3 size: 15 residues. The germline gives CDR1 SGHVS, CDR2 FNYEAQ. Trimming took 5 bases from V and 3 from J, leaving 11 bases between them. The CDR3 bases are TGTGCCAGCAGCCCAGCGGCAGTTGGGGCCAACGTCCTGACTTTC. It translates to CASSPAAVGANVLTF.

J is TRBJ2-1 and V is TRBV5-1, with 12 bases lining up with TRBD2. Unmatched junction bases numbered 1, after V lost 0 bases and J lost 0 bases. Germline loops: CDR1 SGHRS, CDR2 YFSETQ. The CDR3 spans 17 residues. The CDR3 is CASSLETSGSSYNEQFF. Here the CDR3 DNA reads TGCGCCAGCAGCTTGGAGACTAGCGGGAGCTCCTACAATGAGCAGTTCTTC. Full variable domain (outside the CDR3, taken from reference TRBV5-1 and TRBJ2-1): KAGVTQTPRYLIKTRGQQVTLSCSPISGHRSVSWYQQTPGQGLQFLFEYFSETQRNKGNFPGRFSGRQFSNSRSEMNVSTLELGDSALYLCASSLETSGSSYNEQFFGPGTRLTVL.

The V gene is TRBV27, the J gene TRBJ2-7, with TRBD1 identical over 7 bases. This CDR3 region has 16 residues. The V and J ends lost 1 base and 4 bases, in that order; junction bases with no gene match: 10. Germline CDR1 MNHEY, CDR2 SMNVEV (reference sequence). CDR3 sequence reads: CASSLYGWDSPYEQYF. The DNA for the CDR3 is TGTGCCAGCAGTTTATACGGCTGGGACAGCCCATACGAGCAGTACTTC.

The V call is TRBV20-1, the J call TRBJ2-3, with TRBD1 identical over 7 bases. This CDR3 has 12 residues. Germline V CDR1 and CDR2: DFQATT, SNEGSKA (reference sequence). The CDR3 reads CSLTGPADTQYF. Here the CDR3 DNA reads TGCAGCCTGACAGGGCCGGCGGATACGCAGTATTTT.

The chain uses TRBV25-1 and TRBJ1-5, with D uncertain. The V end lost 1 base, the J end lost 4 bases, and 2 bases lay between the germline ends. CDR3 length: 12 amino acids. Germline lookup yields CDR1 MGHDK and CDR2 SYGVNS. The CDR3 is CASSEFNQPQHF. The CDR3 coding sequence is TGTGCCAGCAGTGAATTTAATCAGCCCCAGCATTTT.

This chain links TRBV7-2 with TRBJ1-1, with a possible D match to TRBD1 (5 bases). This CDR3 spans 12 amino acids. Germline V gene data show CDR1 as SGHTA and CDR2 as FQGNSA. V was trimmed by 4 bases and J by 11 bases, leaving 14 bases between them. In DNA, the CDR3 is TGTGCCAGCAGCTGGACGGGCAGGGAGGCTTTCTTT. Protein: CASSWTGREAFF.

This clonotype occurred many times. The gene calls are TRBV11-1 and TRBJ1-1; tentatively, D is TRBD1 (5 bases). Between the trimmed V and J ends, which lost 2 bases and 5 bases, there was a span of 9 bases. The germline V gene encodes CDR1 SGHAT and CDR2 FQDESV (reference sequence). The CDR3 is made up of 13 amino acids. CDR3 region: CASSLLTETEAFF. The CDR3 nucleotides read TGTGCCAGCAGCTTATTGACAGAAACTGAAGCTTTCTTT.

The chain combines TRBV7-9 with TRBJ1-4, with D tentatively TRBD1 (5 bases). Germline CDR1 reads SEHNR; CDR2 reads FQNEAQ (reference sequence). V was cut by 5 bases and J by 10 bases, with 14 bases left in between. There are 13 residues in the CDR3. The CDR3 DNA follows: TGTGCCAGCAGCCGGGACGGCGGCGGAAAACTGTTTTTT. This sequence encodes CASSRDGGGKLFF. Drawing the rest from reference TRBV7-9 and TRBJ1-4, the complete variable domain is DTGVSQNPRHKITKRGQNVTFRCDPISEHNRLYWYRQTLGQGPEFLTYFQNEAQLEKSRLLSDRFSAERPKGSFSTLEIQRTEQGDSAMYLCASSRDGGGKLFFGSGTQLSVL.

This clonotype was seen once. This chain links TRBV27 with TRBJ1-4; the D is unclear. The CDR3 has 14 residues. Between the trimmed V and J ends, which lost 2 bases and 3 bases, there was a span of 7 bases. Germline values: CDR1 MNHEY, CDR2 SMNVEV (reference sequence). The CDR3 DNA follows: TGTGCCAGCAGTTTAGTCAGGCCTAATGAAAAACTGTTTTTT. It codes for CASSLVRPNEKLFF.

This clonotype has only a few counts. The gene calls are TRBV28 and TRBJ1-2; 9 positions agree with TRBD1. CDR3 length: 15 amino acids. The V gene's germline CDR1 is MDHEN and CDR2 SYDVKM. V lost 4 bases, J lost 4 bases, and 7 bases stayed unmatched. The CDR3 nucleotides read TGTGCCAGCAGTTCCTCCGGGACAGGGCGCTATGGCTACACCTTC. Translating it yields CASSSSGTGRYGYTF.

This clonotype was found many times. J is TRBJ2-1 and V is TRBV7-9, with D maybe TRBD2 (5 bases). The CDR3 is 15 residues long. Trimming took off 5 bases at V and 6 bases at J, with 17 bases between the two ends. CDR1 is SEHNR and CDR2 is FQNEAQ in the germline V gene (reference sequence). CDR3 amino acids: CASSPTRAWGNEQFF. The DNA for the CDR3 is TGTGCCAGCAGCCCCACTAGGGCGTGGGGCAATGAGCAGTTCTTC.

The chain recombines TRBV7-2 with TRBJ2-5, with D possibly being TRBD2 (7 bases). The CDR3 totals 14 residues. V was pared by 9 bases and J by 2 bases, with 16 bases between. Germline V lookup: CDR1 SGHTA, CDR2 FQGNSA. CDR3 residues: CASLEGGKQETQYF. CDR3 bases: TGTGCCAGTTTAGAGGGGGGGAAACAAGAGACCCAGTACTTC.

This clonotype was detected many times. CDR3 in amino acids: CASSLTTGTSGSAVSRYEQYF. CDR3 coding DNA: TGTGCCAGCAGCTTAACTACCGGGACTAGCGGGTCGGCGGTTTCGCGCTACGAGCAGTACTTC. The chain links TRBV7-2 to TRBJ2-7; the match to TRBD2 covers 12 bases. V was clipped by 2 bases and J by 3 bases; unmatched bases: 20. CDR1 SGHTA and CDR2 FQGNSA come from the germline V gene. CDR3 length equals 21 residues.

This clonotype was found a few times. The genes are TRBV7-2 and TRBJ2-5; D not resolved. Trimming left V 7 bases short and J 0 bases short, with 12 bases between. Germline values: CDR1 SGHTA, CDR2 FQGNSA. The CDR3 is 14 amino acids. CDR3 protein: CASINDPYQETQYF. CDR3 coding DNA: TGTGCCAGCATAAATGACCCATACCAAGAGACCCAGTACTTC.

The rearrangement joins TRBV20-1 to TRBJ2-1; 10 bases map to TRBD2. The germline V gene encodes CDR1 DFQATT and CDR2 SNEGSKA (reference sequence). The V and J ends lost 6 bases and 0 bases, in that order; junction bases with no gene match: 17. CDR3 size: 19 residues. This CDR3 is CSAKSSGRSGFPSYNEQFF. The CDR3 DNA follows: TGCAGTGCGAAAAGTAGCGGGAGGAGTGGATTTCCCTCCTACAATGAGCAGTTCTTC.

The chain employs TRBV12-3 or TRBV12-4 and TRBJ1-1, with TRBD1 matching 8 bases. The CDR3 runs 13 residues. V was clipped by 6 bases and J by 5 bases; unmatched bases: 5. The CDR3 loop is CASRSGGWTEAFF. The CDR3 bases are TGTGCCAGCAGGTCAGGGGGCTGGACTGAAGCTTTCTTT.

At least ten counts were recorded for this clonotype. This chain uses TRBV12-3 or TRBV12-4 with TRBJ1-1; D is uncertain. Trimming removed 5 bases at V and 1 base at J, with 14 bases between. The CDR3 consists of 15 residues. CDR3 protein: CASSVGGSWNTEAFF. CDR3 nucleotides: TGTGCCAGCAGTGTAGGCGGTTCCTGGAACACTGAAGCTTTCTTT.

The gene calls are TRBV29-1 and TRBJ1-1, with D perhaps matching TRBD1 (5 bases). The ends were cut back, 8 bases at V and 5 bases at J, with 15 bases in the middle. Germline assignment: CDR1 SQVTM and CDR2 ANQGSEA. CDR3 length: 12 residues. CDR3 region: CSSRVIGTEAFF. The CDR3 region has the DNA TGCAGCTCCAGGGTTATCGGGACTGAAGCTTTCTTT.

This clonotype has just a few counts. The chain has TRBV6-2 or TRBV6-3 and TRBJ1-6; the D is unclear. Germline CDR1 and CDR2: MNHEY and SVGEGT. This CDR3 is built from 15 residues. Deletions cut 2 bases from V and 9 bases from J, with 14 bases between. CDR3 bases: TGTGCCAGCAGTTACCTGGACCCCTCAGCTTCACCCCTCCACTTT. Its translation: CASSYLDPSASPLHF.

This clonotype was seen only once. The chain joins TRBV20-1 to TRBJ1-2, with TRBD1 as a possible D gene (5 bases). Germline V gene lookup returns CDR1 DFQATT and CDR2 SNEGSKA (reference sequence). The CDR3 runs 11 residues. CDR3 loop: CSAWGDYGYTF. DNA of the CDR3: TGCAGCGCGTGGGGGGACTATGGCTACACCTTC.